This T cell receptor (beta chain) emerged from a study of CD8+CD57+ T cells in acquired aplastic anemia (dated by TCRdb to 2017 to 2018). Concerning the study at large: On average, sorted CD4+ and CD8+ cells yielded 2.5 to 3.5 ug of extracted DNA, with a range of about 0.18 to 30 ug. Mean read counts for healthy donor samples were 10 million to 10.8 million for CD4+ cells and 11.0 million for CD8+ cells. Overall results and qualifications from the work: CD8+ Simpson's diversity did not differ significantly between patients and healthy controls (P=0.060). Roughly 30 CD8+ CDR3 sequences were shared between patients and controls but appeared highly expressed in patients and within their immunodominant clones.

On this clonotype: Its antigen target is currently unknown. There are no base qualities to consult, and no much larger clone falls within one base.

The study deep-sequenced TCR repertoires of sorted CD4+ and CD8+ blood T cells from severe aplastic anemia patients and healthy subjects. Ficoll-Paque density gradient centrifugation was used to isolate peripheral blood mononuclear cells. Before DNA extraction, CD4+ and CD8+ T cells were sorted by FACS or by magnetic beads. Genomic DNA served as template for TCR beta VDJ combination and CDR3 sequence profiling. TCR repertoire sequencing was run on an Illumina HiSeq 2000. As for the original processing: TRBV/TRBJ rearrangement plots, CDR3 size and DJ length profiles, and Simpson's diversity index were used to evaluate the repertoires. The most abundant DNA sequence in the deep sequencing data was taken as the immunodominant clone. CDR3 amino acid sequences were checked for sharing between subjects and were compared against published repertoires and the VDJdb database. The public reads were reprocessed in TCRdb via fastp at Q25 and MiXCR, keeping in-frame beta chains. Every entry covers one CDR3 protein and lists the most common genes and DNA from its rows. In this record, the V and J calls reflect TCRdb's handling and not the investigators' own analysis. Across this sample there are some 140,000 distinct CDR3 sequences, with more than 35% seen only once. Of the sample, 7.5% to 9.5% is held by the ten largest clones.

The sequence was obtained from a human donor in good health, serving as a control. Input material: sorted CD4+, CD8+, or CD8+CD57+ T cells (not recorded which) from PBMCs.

The CDR3 sequence is CASSGGGIANEQFF. In nucleotides, the sequence is TGTGCCAGCAGTGGGGGGGGGATAGCCAATGAGCAGTTCTTC. The chain joins TRBV2 to TRBJ2-1, and TRBD2 aligns with 7 junction nucleotides. CDR1 and CDR2 were assigned from the germline V gene as SNHLY and FYNNEI. At the junction V is shortened by 4 bases and J by 6 bases; bases outside the gene matches: 6. There are 14 amino acids in the CDR3, from cysteine to phenylalanine inclusive. This entry keeps only the CDR3 DNA: 42 bases, framed from base 1.